The entry below gives a single T cell receptor beta chain sequence along with its context. The data are from a study of shared T cell receptors in the human thymus. Sequenced by immunoSEQ multiplex PCR; TCRdb stores in-frame clones only, minus some. The sample lists 500,000 to 750,000 clones, roughly 90% occurring once. These data were also filed under a second study, of human thymus T cells.

The source of this sequence is a boy under two years old with a congenital heart defect. The sequenced material came from thymocytes.

The CDR3 protein is CASSQTVLASDSYEQYF. The CDR3 DNA is TGTGCCAGCAGCCAGACCGTCCTCGCATCCGACTCCTACGAGCAGTACTTC. The chain has TRBV4-2 and TRBJ2-5, with no clear D. The DNA matches TRBJ2-7 better at its end, which makes the J call doubtful. The CDR3 consists of 17 residues. Germline V lookup: CDR1 LGHNA, CDR2 YNFKEQ.